This T cell receptor (beta chain) came from a study of shared clonotypes between healthy human individuals. The V and J ends lost 0 bases and 6 bases respectively, with 12 bases between them. The CDR3 loop spans 15 amino acids. Per the germline V gene, CDR1 is MNHEY and CDR2 is SVGAGI. Under the authors' procedure: Filtering differed for immunoSEQ, which gave only junction sequences without quality scores. TCRdb's copy holds only in-frame clones and misses some; the assay was immunoSEQ multiplex PCR. Clonal size and the V and J genes are those of that table, whereas D and trimming came from the DNA. The table lists hundreds of thousands of clones, roughly three quarters of them singletons.

Sequenced sample: PBMCs. J is TRBJ1-5 and V is TRBV6-5; D is perhaps TRBD1 (6 bases). The TCR comes from a middle-aged woman in good health. Some clones in this sample may be carry-over from other donors' samples. The CDR3 DNA is TGTGCCAGCAGTTACTCGGGGCTAGGGGGTCAGCCCCAGCATTTT. Translated, it gives CASSYSGLGGQPQHF.